This TCR beta chain was found in a study of graft-versus-host responses after intestinal transplantation. Here immunoSEQ multiplex PCR was the method, and the copy in TCRdb shows in-frame clones only, minus some. The data show over 85,000 clones, 75% to 95% seen once. Of note for this clone: What it binds is unknown.

Study results and caveats: GvH clones turned up in recipient marrow; some had shown up first in ileum or blood.

Germline loops: CDR1 SGHTA, CDR2 FQGTGA. The length of the CDR3 is 16 residues. V dropped 0 bases and J dropped 1; count of bases not matched to a gene: 6. This sample comprised unstimulated CD4+ T cells sorted from spleen or lymph node cells, obtained before transplant. The sequence was collected from a human donor who was the organ donor for an intestinal transplant. V gene TRBV7-3 combines with J gene TRBJ2-7; 7 bases line up with TRBD2. DNA of the CDR3: TGTGCCAGCAGCTTAACCCCGGGACTACCTTCCTACGAGCAGTACTTC. It is translated as CASSLTPGLPSYEQYF.